This passage covers 5 T cell receptor beta chains from one sample sequenced in a study of cytomegalovirus exposure and HLA in healthy donors (dated 2017 in TCRdb). To prepare the library, the immunoSEQ multiplex PCR assay was applied. For the multiplex PCR, a mixture combining 60 forward primers for TCR Vbeta segments and 13 reverse primers for TCR Jbeta segments was used. Drawn from immuneACCESS, this table holds only the in-frame rearrangements with V and J called that TCRdb kept. Clones are partly lost; checked studies trace under half to an unresolved V gene and leave the rest unexplained. The sample table lists around 120,000 clones, about three quarters of them with a count of one. The ten biggest clones cover approximately 1% of the sample. Sequencing was performed on PBMCs. These receptors were collected from a human donor in good health.

This clone was seen only once. The J gene is TRBJ1-1, the V gene TRBV19; tentative D call: TRBD1 (5 bases). CDR3 length equals 15 residues. Germline V lookup: CDR1 LNHDA, CDR2 SQIVND (reference sequence). Trimming shortened V by 7 bases and J by 3 bases, and 18 bases separated the two germline ends. The CDR3 DNA follows: TGTGCCAGTATTGATATAGGGGCGACCGACACTGAAGCTTTCTTT. It codes for CASIDIGATDTEAFF.

The J gene is TRBJ2-5, the V gene TRBV11-2; D gene unclear. The CDR3 is 14 residues long. V shed 0 bases and J shed 0 bases, with 5 bases lying between them. Germline CDR1 reads SGHAT; CDR2 reads FQNNGV. CDR3 loop: CASSLDRNQETQYF. The CDR3 DNA sequence: TGTGCCAGCAGCTTAGACAGAAACCAAGAGACCCAGTACTTC.

The chain joins TRBV6-5 to TRBJ1-2; 7 nucleotides align to TRBD1. From germline, CDR1 is MNHEY and CDR2 SVGAGI. This CDR3 is 15 amino acids long. V was pared by 5 bases and J by 0 bases, with 6 bases of the junction left unmatched. DNA of the CDR3: TGTGCCAGCAGTACCCCGACAGGGCCTAACTATGGCTACACCTTC. Residues: CASSTPTGPNYGYTF.

The chain links TRBV4-1 to TRBJ2-5; 10 bases are a match to TRBD2. The length of the CDR3 is 17 residues. With V trimmed by 2 bases and J by 5 bases, 11 bases remained unmatched. The germline gives CDR1 MGHRA, CDR2 YSYEKL. The CDR3 loop is CASSQQTSGAALETQYF. CDR3 nucleotides: TGCGCCAGCAGCCAACAAACTAGCGGGGCGGCATTGGAGACCCAGTACTTC.

DNA of the CDR3: TGTGCCATAACACCGGGACACCCTAACAATGAGCAGTTCTTC. It encodes CAITPGHPNNEQFF. The rearrangement uses TRBV2 and TRBJ2-1; TRBD1 is a possible D gene (6 bases). CDR1 SNHLY and CDR2 FYNNEI come from the germline V gene. V was pared by 10 bases and J by 5 bases, with 18 bases between. This CDR3 is built from 14 residues. Combining the CDR3 with reference TRBV2 and TRBJ2-1 gives the whole variable domain EPEVTQTPSHQVTQMGQEVILRCVPISNHLYFYWYRQILGQKVEFLVSFYNNEISEKSEIFDDQFSVERPDGSNFTLKIRSTKLEDSAMYFCAITPGHPNNEQFFGPGTRLTVL.